This T cell receptor beta chain derives from a study of CD8 T cells in Susac syndrome. Findings and caveats of the study: As acknowledged by the study, its TCR sequencing and HLA analysis included a relatively small number of individuals.

Note on this clonotype: Its antigen is still unknown.

The RNA, about 0.45 to 1 ug, was put through reverse transcription using random hexamers. An immunoSEQ multiplex PCR generated amplified TCR beta CDR3 products spanning 54 Vbeta and 13 Jbeta. TCRdb independently ran MiXCR on the immunoSEQ multiplex PCR reads; one entry per CDR3 protein. The table records around 160,000 distinct CDR3 sequences, more than 90% of them present only once. Negative isolation was used for CD8+ and CD4+ T cells, and FACS enrichment was applied to TEMRA cells. Germline lookup yields CDR1 DFQATT and CDR2 SNEGSKA (reference sequence). The ends were cut back, 6 bases at V and 6 bases at J, with 18 bases in the middle. The CDR3 spans 14 residues.

This chain links TRBV20-1 with TRBJ2-1; no clear D. The sequence derives from a human donor in good health. The sequencing input was CD4+ T cells from PBMCs. Written as DNA, the CDR3 is TGCAGTGCCACCAGCGTGGGCCTCCTCAATGAGCAGTTCTTC. It specifies CSATSVGLLNEQFF.